Here is one T cell receptor beta chain with its context. This entry comes from a study of blood T cell repertoires in COVID-19. Study as a whole: From the United States, Italy and Spain came samples of acute and convalescent COVID-19. In each case, the material was cDNA or gDNA derived from T cells, B-cell-depleted T cells, or PBMCs.

The CDR3 extends over 18 amino acids. Trimming took 4 bases from V and 3 from J; bases not matched to a gene: 17. Germline CDR1 is SGHKS and CDR2 is YYEKEE (reference sequence). In the original processing: Estimation of nucleated cell counts was performed using reference gene primer amplification. Measured with immunoSEQ multiplex PCR; TCRdb has only the in-frame clones, and not every one. V and J calls plus clone size are reproduced from that table; the DNA served to infer D and trimming. The sample holds around 300,000 clones, around 87% seen once. This sequence was found in a woman aged 45-65 years with active or convalescent COVID-19. Material: peripheral blood. V usage is TRBV5-5 and J usage is TRBJ2-3; 7 bases are a match to TRBD1. CDR3 in amino acids: CASSPTGTQERLTDTQYF. As DNA, the CDR3 is TGTGCCAGCAGCCCGACAGGGACCCAGGAGAGGCTAACAGATACGCAGTATTTT.